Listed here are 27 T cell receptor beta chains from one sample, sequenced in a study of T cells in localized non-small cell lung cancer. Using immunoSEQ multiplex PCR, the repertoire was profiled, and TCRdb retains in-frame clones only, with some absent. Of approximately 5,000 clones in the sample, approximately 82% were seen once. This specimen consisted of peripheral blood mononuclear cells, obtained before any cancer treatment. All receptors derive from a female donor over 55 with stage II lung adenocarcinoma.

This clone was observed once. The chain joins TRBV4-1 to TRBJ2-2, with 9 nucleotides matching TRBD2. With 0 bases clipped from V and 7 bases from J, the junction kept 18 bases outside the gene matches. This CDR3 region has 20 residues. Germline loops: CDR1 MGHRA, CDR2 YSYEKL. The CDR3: CASSQEFSRSRGGANGELFF. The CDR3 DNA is TGCGCCAGCAGCCAAGAGTTCTCCCGGTCACGCGGGGGGGCGAACGGGGAGCTGTTTTTT.

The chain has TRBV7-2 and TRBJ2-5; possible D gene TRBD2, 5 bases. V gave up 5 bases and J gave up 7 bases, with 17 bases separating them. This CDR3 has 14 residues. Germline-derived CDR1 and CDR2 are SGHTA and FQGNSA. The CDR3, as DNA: TGTGCCAGCAGCCGGGTGGCGGGCCCAGGGACCCAGTACTTC. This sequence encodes CASSRVAGPGTQYF. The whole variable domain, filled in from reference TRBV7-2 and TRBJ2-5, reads GAGVSQSPSNKVTEKGKDVELRCDPISGHTALYWYRQSLGQGLEFLIYFQGNSAPDKSGLPSDRFSAERTGGSVSTLTIQRTQQEDSAVYLCASSRVAGPGTQYFGPGTRLLVL.

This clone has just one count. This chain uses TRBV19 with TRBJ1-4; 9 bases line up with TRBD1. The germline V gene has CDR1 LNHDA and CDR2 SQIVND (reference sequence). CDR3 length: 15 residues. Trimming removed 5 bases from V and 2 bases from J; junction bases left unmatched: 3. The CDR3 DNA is TGTGCCAGTAGTGTCGGACAGGGGACTAATGAAAAACTGTTTTTT. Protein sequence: CASSVGQGTNEKLFF.

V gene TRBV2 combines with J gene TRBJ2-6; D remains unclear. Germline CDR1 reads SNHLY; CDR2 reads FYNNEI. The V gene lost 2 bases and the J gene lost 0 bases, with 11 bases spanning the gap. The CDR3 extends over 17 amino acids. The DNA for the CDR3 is TGTGCCAGCAGTGAATATGACCGCAACTCTGGGGCCAACGTCCTGACTTTC. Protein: CASSEYDRNSGANVLTF.

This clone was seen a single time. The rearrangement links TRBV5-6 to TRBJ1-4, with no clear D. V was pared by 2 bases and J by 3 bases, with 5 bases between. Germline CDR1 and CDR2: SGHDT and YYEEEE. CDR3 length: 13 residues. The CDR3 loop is CASSLRSNEKLFF. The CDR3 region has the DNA TGTGCCAGCAGCTTAAGGTCTAATGAAAAACTGTTTTTT.

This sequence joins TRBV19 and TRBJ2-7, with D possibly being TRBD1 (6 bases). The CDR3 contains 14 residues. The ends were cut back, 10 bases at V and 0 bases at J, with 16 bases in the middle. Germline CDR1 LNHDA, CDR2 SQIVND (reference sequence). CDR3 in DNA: TGTGCCACTTCGTCCAGGGGAAGCTCCTACGAGCAGTACTTC. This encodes CATSSRGSSYEQYF.

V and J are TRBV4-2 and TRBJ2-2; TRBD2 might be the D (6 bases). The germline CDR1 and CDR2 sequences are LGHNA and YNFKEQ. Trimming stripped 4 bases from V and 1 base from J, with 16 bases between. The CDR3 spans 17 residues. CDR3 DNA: TGTGCCAGCAGCCCCCCGGGGAAGCGGGTGAACACCGGGGAGCTGTTTTTT. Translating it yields CASSPPGKRVNTGELFF.

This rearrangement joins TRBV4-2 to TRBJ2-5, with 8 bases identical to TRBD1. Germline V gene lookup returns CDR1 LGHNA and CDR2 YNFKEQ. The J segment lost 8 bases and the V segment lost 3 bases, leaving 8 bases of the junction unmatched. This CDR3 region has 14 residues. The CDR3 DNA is TGTGCCAGCAGCCAGACAGGGGTAGCGGCTACCCAGTACTTC. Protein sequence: CASSQTGVAATQYF.

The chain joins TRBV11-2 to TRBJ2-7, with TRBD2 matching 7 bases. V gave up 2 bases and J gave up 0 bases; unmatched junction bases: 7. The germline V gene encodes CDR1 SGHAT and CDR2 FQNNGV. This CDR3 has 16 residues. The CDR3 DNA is TGTGCCAGCAGCTTATCGCTAGCGGTAAGCTCCTACGAGCAGTACTTC. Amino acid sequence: CASSLSLAVSSYEQYF.

For the CDR3, the DNA is TGTGCCAGCACAAAGCAGGGGTTCAACACTGAAGCTTTCTTT. Its translation: CASTKQGFNTEAFF. The chain joins TRBV5-4 to TRBJ1-1; TRBD1 might be the D (6 bases). Deletions cut 6 bases from V and 2 bases from J, with 14 bases between. Germline V gene data show CDR1 as SGHNT and CDR2 as YYREEE (reference sequence). This CDR3 has 14 amino acids.

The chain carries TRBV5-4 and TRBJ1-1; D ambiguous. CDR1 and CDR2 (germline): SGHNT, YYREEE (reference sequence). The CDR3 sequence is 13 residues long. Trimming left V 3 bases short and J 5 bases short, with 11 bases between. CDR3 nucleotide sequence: TGTGCCAGCAGCTACGGAGGAGGGACTGAAGCTTTCTTT. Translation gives CASSYGGGTEAFF.

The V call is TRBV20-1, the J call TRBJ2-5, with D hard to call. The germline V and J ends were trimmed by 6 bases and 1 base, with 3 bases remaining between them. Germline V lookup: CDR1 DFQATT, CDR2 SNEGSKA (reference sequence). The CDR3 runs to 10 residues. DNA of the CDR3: TGCAGTGCATTCCAAGAGACCCAGTACTTC. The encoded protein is CSAFQETQYF.

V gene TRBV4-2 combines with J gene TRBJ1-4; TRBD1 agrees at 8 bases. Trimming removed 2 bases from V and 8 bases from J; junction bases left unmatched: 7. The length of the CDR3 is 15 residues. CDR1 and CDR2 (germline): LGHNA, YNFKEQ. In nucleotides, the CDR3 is TGTGCCAGCAGCCAAACTAATGACAGGGGCGAAAAACTGTTTTTT. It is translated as CASSQTNDRGEKLFF.

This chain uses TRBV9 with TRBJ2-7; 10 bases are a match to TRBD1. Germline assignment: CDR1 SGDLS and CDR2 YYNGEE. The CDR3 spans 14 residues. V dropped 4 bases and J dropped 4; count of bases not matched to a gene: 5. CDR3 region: CASSPGTGAYEQYF. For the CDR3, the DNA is TGTGCCAGCAGCCCAGGGACAGGGGCGTACGAGCAGTACTTC.

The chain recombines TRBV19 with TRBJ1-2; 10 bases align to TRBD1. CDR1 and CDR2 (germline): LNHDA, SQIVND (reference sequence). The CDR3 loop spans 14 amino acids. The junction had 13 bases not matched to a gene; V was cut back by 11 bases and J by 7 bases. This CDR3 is CASLNRDRGGGYTF. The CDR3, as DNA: TGTGCCTCGTTGAACCGGGACAGGGGCGGTGGCTACACCTTC. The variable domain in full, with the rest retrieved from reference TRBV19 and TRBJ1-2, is DGGITQSPKYLFRKEGQNVTLSCEQNLNHDAMYWYRQDPGQGLRLIYYSQIVNDFQKGDIAEGYSVSREKKESFPLTVTSAQKNPTAFYLCASLNRDRGGGYTFGSGTRLTVV.

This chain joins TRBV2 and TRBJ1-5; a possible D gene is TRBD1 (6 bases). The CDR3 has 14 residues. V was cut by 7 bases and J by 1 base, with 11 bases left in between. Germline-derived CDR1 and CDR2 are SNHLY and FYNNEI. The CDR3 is CASNTGTSNQPQHF. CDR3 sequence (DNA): TGTGCCAGCAACACAGGGACGAGCAATCAGCCCCAGCATTTT.

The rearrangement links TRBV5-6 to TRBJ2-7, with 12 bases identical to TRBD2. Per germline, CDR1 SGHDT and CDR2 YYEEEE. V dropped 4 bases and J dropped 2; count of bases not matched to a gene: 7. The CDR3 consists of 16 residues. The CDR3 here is CASSGRTSGTAYEQYF. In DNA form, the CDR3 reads TGTGCCAGCAGCGGTAGGACTAGCGGGACTGCCTACGAGCAGTACTTC. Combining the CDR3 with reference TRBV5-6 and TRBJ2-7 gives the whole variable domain DAGVTQSPTHLIKTRGQQVTLRCSPKSGHDTVSWYQQALGQGPQFIFQYYEEEERQRGNFPDRFSGHQFPNYSSELNVNALLLGDSALYLCASSGRTSGTAYEQYFGPGTRLTVT.

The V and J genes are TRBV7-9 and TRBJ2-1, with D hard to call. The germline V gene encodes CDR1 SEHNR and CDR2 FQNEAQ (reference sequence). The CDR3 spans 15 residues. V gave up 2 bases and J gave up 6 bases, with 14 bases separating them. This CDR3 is CASSLYQDGPNEQFF. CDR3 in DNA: TGTGCCAGCAGCTTATACCAGGACGGGCCCAATGAGCAGTTCTTC.

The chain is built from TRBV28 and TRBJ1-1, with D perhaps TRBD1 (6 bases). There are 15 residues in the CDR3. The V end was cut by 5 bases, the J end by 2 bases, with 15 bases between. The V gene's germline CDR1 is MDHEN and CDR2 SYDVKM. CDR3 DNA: TGTGCCAGCAGTCTACAGGGATATGGCAACACTGAAGCTTTCTTT. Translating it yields CASSLQGYGNTEAFF.

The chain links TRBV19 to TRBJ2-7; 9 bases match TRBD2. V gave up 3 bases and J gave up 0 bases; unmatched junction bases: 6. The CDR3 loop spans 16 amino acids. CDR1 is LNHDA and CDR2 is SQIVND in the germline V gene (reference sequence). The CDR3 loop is CASSMPSGKNSYEQYF. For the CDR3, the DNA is TGTGCCAGTAGTATGCCTAGCGGGAAGAACTCCTACGAGCAGTACTTC.

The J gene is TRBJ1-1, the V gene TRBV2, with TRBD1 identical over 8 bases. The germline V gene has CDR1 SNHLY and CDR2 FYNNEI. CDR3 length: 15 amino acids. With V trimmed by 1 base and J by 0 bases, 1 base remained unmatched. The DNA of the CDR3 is TGTGCCAGCAGTGAAGGGACAGGGTTGAACACTGAAGCTTTCTTT. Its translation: CASSEGTGLNTEAFF.

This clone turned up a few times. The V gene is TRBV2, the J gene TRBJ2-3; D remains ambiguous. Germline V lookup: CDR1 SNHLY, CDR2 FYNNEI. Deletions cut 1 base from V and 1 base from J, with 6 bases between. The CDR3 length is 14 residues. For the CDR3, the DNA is TGTGCCAGCAGTGAAGGGTGGGGCACAGATACGCAGTATTTT. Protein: CASSEGWGTDTQYF.

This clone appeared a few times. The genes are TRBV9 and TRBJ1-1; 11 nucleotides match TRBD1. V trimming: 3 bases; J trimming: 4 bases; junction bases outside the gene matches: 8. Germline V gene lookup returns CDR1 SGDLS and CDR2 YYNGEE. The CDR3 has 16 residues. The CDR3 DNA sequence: TGTGCCAGCAGCGCCACTTCCGGACAGGGGGCCACTGAAGCTTTCTTT. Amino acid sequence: CASSATSGQGATEAFF.

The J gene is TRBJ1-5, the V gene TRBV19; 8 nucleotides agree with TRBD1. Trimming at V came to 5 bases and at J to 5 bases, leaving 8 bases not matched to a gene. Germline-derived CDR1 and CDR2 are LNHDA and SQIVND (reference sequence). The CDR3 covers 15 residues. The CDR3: CASSFSGGKDQPQHF. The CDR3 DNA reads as TGTGCCAGTAGTTTCTCAGGGGGCAAGGATCAGCCCCAGCATTTT.

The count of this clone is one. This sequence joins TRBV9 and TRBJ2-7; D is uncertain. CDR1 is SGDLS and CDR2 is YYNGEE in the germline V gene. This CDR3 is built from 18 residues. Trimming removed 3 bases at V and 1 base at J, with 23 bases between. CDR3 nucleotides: TGTGCCAGCAGCGGCTGCCCCCGGGCGGTCTGCAGGTCCTACGAGCAGTACGTC. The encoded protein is CASSGCPRAVCRSYEQYV.

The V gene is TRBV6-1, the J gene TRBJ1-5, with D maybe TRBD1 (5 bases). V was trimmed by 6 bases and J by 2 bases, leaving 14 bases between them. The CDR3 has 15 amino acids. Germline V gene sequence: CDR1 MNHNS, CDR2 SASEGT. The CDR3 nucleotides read TGTGCCAGCAGGGGCAGGAGGGGAGGCAATCAGCCCCAGCATTTT. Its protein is CASRGRRGGNQPQHF.

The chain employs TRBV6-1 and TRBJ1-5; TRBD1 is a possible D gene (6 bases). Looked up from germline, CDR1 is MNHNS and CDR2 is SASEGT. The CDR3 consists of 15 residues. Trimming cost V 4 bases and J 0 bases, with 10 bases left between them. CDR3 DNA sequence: TGTGCCAGCAGTGTTTTGGACAGTAGCAATCAGCCCCAGCATTTT. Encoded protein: CASSVLDSSNQPQHF.